This entry lists 21 T cell receptor beta chains sequenced from one sample in a study of blood T cell repertoires in COVID-19. Assay used: immunoSEQ multiplex PCR; TCRdb lists only in-frame clones, some missing. Of around 170,000 clones listed, approximately 80% were seen once; the top ten hold about 8%. Sample: PBMCs or T cells enriched from blood (not recorded which). The source of these receptors is a woman between 45 and 65 years old who had recovered from COVID-19.

The chain couples TRBV5-1 to TRBJ1-3, with a tentative D call TRBD1 (6 bases). CDR1 is SGHRS, CDR2 YFSETQ, per germline. V was pared by 3 bases and J by 4 bases, with 11 bases between. This CDR3 is built from 14 residues. The CDR3: CASSSAGVGNTIYF. CDR3 coding DNA: TGCGCCAGCAGCTCCGCAGGGGTGGGAAACACCATATATTTT.

The chain couples TRBV5-1 to TRBJ2-3, with 10 bases matching TRBD2. Germline CDR1 reads SGHRS; CDR2 reads YFSETQ. The CDR3 length is 15 residues. With V trimmed by 3 bases and J by 2 bases, 3 bases remained unmatched. CDR3 in DNA: TGCGCCAGCAGCTGGAGCGGGAGGGCCACAGATACGCAGTATTTT. It specifies CASSWSGRATDTQYF.

This clone has a handful of counts. Other DNA sequences from this sample encode an identical CDR3 as well. The chain carries TRBV2 and TRBJ2-7; the match to TRBD1 covers 8 bases. Germline CDR1 is SNHLY and CDR2 is FYNNEI. The CDR3 extends over 14 amino acids. The V gene end was trimmed by 5 bases and the J gene end by 0 bases; junction bases not matched to a gene: 3. Here the CDR3 reads CASSRQGSSYEQYF. The CDR3 coding sequence is TGTGCCAGCAGTCGACAGGGGAGCTCCTACGAGCAGTACTTC.

The chain links TRBV4-1 to TRBJ1-4; 9 positions match TRBD1. V shed 4 bases, J shed 0 bases, and the junction held 6 bases outside the gene matches. Germline V gene sequence: CDR1 MGHRA, CDR2 YSYEKL. The CDR3 covers 17 residues. DNA of the CDR3: TGCGCCAGCAGCCGTCGACAGGGGGGGGCAACTAATGAAAAACTGTTTTTT. This sequence encodes CASSRRQGGATNEKLFF.

This sequence joins TRBV11-2 and TRBJ2-3; 9 nucleotides align to TRBD1. Germline CDR1 SGHAT, CDR2 FQNNGV. The CDR3 is 15 amino acids. With 5 bases clipped from V and 3 bases from J, the junction kept 6 bases outside the gene matches. CDR3 bases: TGTGCCAGCAGCCTACAGGGGGCGCCGACAGATACGCAGTATTTT. Its protein is CASSLQGAPTDTQYF.

The CDR3 spells CASSLRGFYGYTF. CDR3 in DNA: TGTGCCAGCAGTTTAAGGGGATTCTATGGCTACACCTTC. V is TRBV12-3 or TRBV12-4 and J is TRBJ1-2, with D perhaps TRBD1 (5 bases). V lost 2 bases to trimming and J lost 4 bases, with 8 bases between them. The CDR3 totals 13 residues.

The J gene is TRBJ1-1, the V gene TRBV5-5; D gene unclear. V lost 0 bases and J lost 1, with 16 bases in between. CDR3 size: 17 residues. CDR1 is SGHKS and CDR2 is YYEKEE in the germline V gene (reference sequence). The CDR3 bases are TGTGCCAGCAGCTTGGATATAGGTGGTCGGGGGAACACTGAAGCTTTCTTT. Its translation is CASSLDIGGRGNTEAFF.

This clone has just one count. The chain joins TRBV2 to TRBJ2-2; D might be TRBD1 (6 bases). Germline values: CDR1 SNHLY, CDR2 FYNNEI. The ends were cut back, 4 bases at V and 0 bases at J, with 15 bases in the middle. The CDR3 sequence is 17 residues long. The CDR3 sequence is CASSVQGFGANTGELFF. CDR3 nucleotide sequence: TGTGCCAGCAGTGTCCAGGGGTTTGGGGCGAACACCGGGGAGCTGTTTTTT. Combining the CDR3 with reference TRBV2 and TRBJ2-2 gives the whole variable domain EPEVTQTPSHQVTQMGQEVILRCVPISNHLYFYWYRQILGQKVEFLVSFYNNEISEKSEIFDDQFSVERPDGSNFTLKIRSTKLEDSAMYFCASSVQGFGANTGELFFGEGSRLTVL.

The rearrangement uses TRBV5-6 and TRBJ1-2; 7 bases agree with TRBD1. The junction had 5 bases not matched to a gene; V was cut back by 2 bases and J by 13 bases. The CDR3 is 11 amino acids. The V gene's germline CDR1 is SGHDT and CDR2 YYEEEE. The DNA for the CDR3 is TGTGCCAGCAGCTTCACAGGGGCCAGCACCTTC. It codes for CASSFTGASTF.

The chain employs TRBV2 and TRBJ1-1; D perhaps matches TRBD1 (6 bases). Per the germline V gene, CDR1 is SNHLY and CDR2 is FYNNEI. Trimming shortened V by 7 bases and J by 3 bases, and 15 bases separated the two germline ends. The CDR3 is 14 amino acids. In DNA, the CDR3 is TGTGCCAGCAACAGGGATCGGGGGGACACTGAAGCTTTCTTT. This sequence encodes CASNRDRGDTEAFF.

The rearrangement joins TRBV6-5 to TRBJ1-3; the D gene is possibly TRBD1 (6 bases). CDR3 size: 16 residues. V was pared by 0 bases and J by 0 bases, with 9 bases between. Germline-derived CDR1 and CDR2 are MNHEY and SVGAGI. CDR3 amino acids: CASSYSRGGSGNTIYF. The CDR3, as DNA: TGTGCCAGCAGTTACTCGAGAGGGGGCTCTGGAAACACCATATATTTT.

V gene TRBV18 combines with J gene TRBJ2-3, with 7 bases matching TRBD1. The J segment lost 6 bases and the V segment lost 4 bases, leaving 1 base of the junction unmatched. CDR1 and CDR2 (germline): KGHSH, LQKENI. The CDR3 loop spans 12 amino acids. The CDR3: CASSRGQDTQYF. CDR3 in DNA: TGTGCCAGCTCACGGGGACAGGATACGCAGTATTTT.

The chain is built from TRBV2 and TRBJ2-1; D gene unclear. Trimming removed 8 bases from V and 3 bases from J, with 8 bases in between. Germline loops: CDR1 SNHLY, CDR2 FYNNEI. The CDR3 covers 12 residues. The chain's CDR3 is CASSQDYNEQFF. The CDR3 DNA follows: TGTGCCAGCTCGCAGGACTACAATGAGCAGTTCTTC.

The rearrangement joins TRBV19 to TRBJ1-5; TRBD1 matches at 7 bases. V dropped 5 bases and J dropped 7; count of bases not matched to a gene: 17. Germline CDR1 and CDR2: LNHDA and SQIVND (reference sequence). This CDR3 is 17 amino acids long. The CDR3 is CASSAQLTGTATQPQHF. As DNA, the CDR3 is TGTGCCAGTAGTGCTCAATTGACCGGGACAGCTACACAGCCCCAGCATTTT.

The V gene is TRBV19, the J gene TRBJ1-4; D call uncertain. V lost 6 bases and J 0 bases, leaving 11 bases between the germline ends. CDR3 length: 15 amino acids. Germline CDR1 LNHDA, CDR2 SQIVND (reference sequence). The CDR3: CASRWAAATNEKLFF. DNA of the CDR3: TGTGCCAGTAGGTGGGCAGCTGCAACTAATGAAAAACTGTTTTTT.

The chain employs TRBV5-6 and TRBJ1-5, with D possibly matching TRBD1 (6 bases). CDR1 and CDR2 (germline): SGHDT, YYEEEE. With 4 bases removed from V and 1 base from J, the gap between germline ends came to 18 bases. The CDR3 length is 17 residues. The CDR3 is CASSVGGGPGSNQPQHF. The CDR3 bases are TGTGCCAGCAGCGTGGGAGGGGGACCGGGAAGCAATCAGCCCCAGCATTTT.

The chain has TRBV28 and TRBJ2-7; TRBD2 might be the D (6 bases). Trimming cost V 2 bases and J 2 bases, with 13 bases left between them. The CDR3 extends over 15 amino acids. Germline CDR1 and CDR2: MDHEN and SYDVKM. The CDR3 bases are TGTGCCAGCAGTTTAAGCCAGCGGGCCCCCTACGAGCAGTACTTC. Translated: CASSLSQRAPYEQYF.

The chain links TRBV7-3 to TRBJ2-1, with D possibly being TRBD2 (6 bases). This CDR3 is 15 amino acids long. Germline loops: CDR1 SGHTA, CDR2 FQGTGA. Deletions cut 2 bases from V and 5 bases from J, with 13 bases between. CDR3 loop: CASSLFSGGNNEQFF. CDR3 sequence (DNA): TGTGCCAGCAGCTTATTTAGCGGAGGGAACAATGAGCAGTTCTTC. The complete variable domain, with remaining parts taken from reference TRBV7-3 and TRBJ2-1, reads GAGVSQTPSNKVTEKGKYVELRCDPISGHTALYWYRQSLGQGPEFLIYFQGTGAADDSGLPNDRFFAVRPEGSVSTLKIQRTERGDSAVYLCASSLFSGGNNEQFFGPGTRLTVL.

V is TRBV6-4 and J is TRBJ1-2; 10 nucleotides agree with TRBD1. With V trimmed by 2 bases and J by 5 bases, 8 bases remained unmatched. The CDR3 extends over 16 amino acids. The germline V gene encodes CDR1 MRHNA and CDR2 SNTAGT. The DNA of the CDR3 is TGTGCCAGCAGTGACGGAGCCGGGACAGGGGCTTATGGCTACACCTTC. It specifies CASSDGAGTGAYGYTF.

This clone was detected only once. The J gene is TRBJ2-7, the V gene TRBV28; D uncertain. The CDR3 is 13 amino acids. The V end lost 1 base, the J end lost 1 base, and 5 bases lay between the germline ends. Germline CDR1 MDHEN, CDR2 SYDVKM. The chain's CDR3 is CASSLFGSYEQYF. The CDR3 DNA reads TGTGCCAGCAGTTTATTCGGTTCCTACGAGCAGTACTTC. Full variable domain (missing parts from reference TRBV28 and TRBJ2-7): DVKVTQSSRYLVKRTGEKVFLECVQDMDHENMFWYRQDPGLGLRLIYFSYDVKMKEKGDIPEGYSVSREKKERFSLILESASTNQTSMYLCASSLFGSYEQYFGPGTRLTVT.

The chain combines TRBV12-3 or TRBV12-4 with TRBJ2-1; tentatively, D is TRBD2 (5 bases). The CDR3 length is 12 residues. Deletions cut 6 bases from V and 7 bases from J, with 10 bases between. In nucleotides, the CDR3 is TGTGCCAGCAGACCCGAGGGAAATGAGCAGTTCTTC. It translates to CASRPEGNEQFF.